This paragraph reports one T cell receptor (beta chain). These data belong to a study of Ad26.COV2.S vaccination and SARS-CoV-2 variants. Generated by immunoSEQ multiplex PCR, the TCRdb table keeps only in-frame clones and is missing some. This table holds roughly 380,000 clones, around 87% found once. The CDR3 is 11 residues long. Deletions cut 6 bases from V and 1 base from J, with 3 bases between. In germline, CDR1 is LNHDA, CDR2 SQIVND (reference sequence). Treatment: about 20 received Ad26.COV2.S at low or high dose, single or two shots; 5 received placebo; per-sample allocation not given. The samples were gathered on day 63 after the first injection of vaccine or placebo.

The sequence came from a person aged 18-60 years who received the Ad26.COV2.S COVID-19 vaccine or a placebo. Material: peripheral blood, obtained in a trial of Ad26.COV2.S vaccine versus placebo. This rearrangement joins TRBV19 to TRBJ1-1; D gene uncertain. CDR3 sequence: CASRENTEAFF. The CDR3 coding sequence is TGTGCCAGTAGGGAGAACACTGAAGCTTTCTTT.